The 17 T cell receptor beta chains reported below all come from one sample, sequenced in a study of T cells after posttransplantation cyclophosphamide. Profiled with immunoSEQ multiplex PCR; TCRdb holds only in-frame clones, not every one. The sample carries approximately 4,700 clones, over 65% recorded once. Busulfan-fludarabine conditioning, marrow transplant, and cyclophosphamide on days +3 and +4 were administered. This material consisted of PBMCs, taken after allogeneic stem cell transplant with posttransplant cyclophosphamide. The source of these receptors is a male patient aged 40 to 50 who received an allogeneic stem cell transplant from a related donor, was CMV-positive, and had acute and chronic GVHD. A share of the T cells may be of graft donor origin.

The chain has TRBV5-4 and TRBJ1-3, with D unclear. Germline lookup yields CDR1 SGHNT and CDR2 YYREEE (reference sequence). V lost 1 base and J 4 bases, leaving 3 bases between the germline ends. The CDR3 contains 12 residues. The CDR3 DNA sequence: TGTGCCAGCAGCTTGCTCGGAAACACCATATATTTT. It encodes CASSLLGNTIYF.

The chain uses TRBV19 and TRBJ2-7, with 14 positions matching TRBD2. The CDR3 is made up of 15 amino acids. Germline CDR1 is LNHDA and CDR2 is SQIVND (reference sequence). V shed 6 bases, J shed 7 bases, and the junction held 8 bases outside the gene matches. CDR3 bases: TGTGCCAGTAGGGCGGGACTAGCGGGAGCGCTTGAGCAGTACTTC. Translation gives CASRAGLAGALEQYF. Full variable domain (remainder filled in from reference TRBV19 and TRBJ2-7): DGGITQSPKYLFRKEGQNVTLSCEQNLNHDAMYWYRQDPGQGLRLIYYSQIVNDFQKGDIAEGYSVSREKKESFPLTVTSAQKNPTAFYLCASRAGLAGALEQYFGPGTRLTVT.

The chain uses TRBV13 and TRBJ1-2; 9 nucleotides agree with TRBD1. Germline V gene sequence: CDR1 PRHDT, CDR2 FYEKMQ (reference sequence). J lost 2 bases, V lost 5 bases, and 3 bases had no gene match. The CDR3 consists of 14 residues. This chain's CDR3 is CASSQGTGNYGYTF. DNA for the CDR3: TGTGCCAGCAGCCAAGGGACAGGGAACTATGGCTACACCTTC.

V and J are TRBV4-1 and TRBJ2-7, with D possibly matching TRBD1 (6 bases). Trimming pared 0 bases from V and 5 bases from J, leaving 11 bases between. CDR3 length equals 14 residues. Germline CDR1 is MGHRA and CDR2 is YSYEKL. In DNA, the CDR3 is TGCGCCAGCAGCCAAGAGGGGGCAGGCAACGAGCAGTACTTC. This translates into CASSQEGAGNEQYF.

The rearrangement links TRBV7-3 to TRBJ2-1, with 11 bases that match TRBD2. V gave up 3 bases and J gave up 3 bases; unmatched junction bases: 1. The germline gives CDR1 SGHTA, CDR2 FQGTGA. This CDR3 is built from 15 residues. CDR3 amino acids: CASSFSGRDYNEQFF. In DNA form, the CDR3 reads TGTGCCAGCAGCTTTAGCGGGAGGGACTACAATGAGCAGTTCTTC.

The J gene is TRBJ2-6, the V gene TRBV29-1, with D hard to call. The CDR3 extends over 12 amino acids. V was shortened by 5 bases and J by 1 base, with 3 bases between the two germline ends. Germline V gene sequence: CDR1 SQVTM, CDR2 ANQGSEA. The CDR3 bases are TGCAGCGTTCTTTCTGGGGCCAACGTCCTGACTTTC. Its translation: CSVLSGANVLTF.

V gene TRBV27 combines with J gene TRBJ2-7, with TRBD2 matching over 12 bases. Germline trimming cut 4 bases from V and 4 bases from J; bases unmatched to any gene: 17. In germline, CDR1 is MNHEY, CDR2 SMNVEV (reference sequence). This CDR3 is built from 19 residues. The CDR3: CASSSTGSLAGGRGYEQYF. CDR3 in DNA: TGTGCCAGCAGTTCAACCGGCTCACTAGCGGGAGGTCGCGGTTACGAGCAGTACTTC.

Concerning this clone itself: The sample holds other DNA sequences that translate to the same CDR3. The V call is TRBV30, the J call TRBJ2-7; 9 bases are shared with TRBD1. The V gene end was trimmed by 3 bases and the J gene end by 0 bases; junction bases not matched to a gene: 0. Per germline, CDR1 GTSNPN and CDR2 SVGIG (reference sequence). CDR3 length: 13 residues. DNA of the CDR3: TGTGCCTGGAGGACAGGGGGCTCCTACGAGCAGTACTTC. Translation gives CAWRTGGSYEQYF.

The chain joins TRBV2 to TRBJ2-3, with 9 positions matching TRBD2. V was pared by 0 bases and J by 6 bases, with 4 bases of the junction left unmatched. Germline CDR1 SNHLY, CDR2 FYNNEI. The CDR3 length is 15 residues. The CDR3 sequence: CASSEARGRADTQYF. CDR3 bases: TGTGCCAGCAGTGAAGCCCGCGGGAGGGCGGATACGCAGTATTTT.

J is TRBJ2-3 and V is TRBV21-1; the table's D gene call, TRBD1, was not cross checked with the DNA. TRBV21-1 is deemed a pseudogene. This CDR3 has 16 amino acids. The CDR3 here is CAGSKDWAGEGDTQYF. CDR3 in DNA: TGTGCCGGCAGCAAAGATTGGGCAGGGGAAGGAGATACGCAGTATTTT.

The chain recombines TRBV27 with TRBJ2-7; maybe TRBD2 (5 bases). Trimming took off 5 bases at V and 3 bases at J, with 8 bases between the two ends. The CDR3 length is 12 residues. Germline V CDR1 and CDR2: MNHEY, SMNVEV (reference sequence). The CDR3 DNA sequence: TGTGCCAGCAGTGCACGGGACTACGAGCAGTACTTC. Translation gives CASSARDYEQYF.

This chain joins TRBV5-4 and TRBJ2-3, with a possible D match to TRBD2 (6 bases). Germline-derived CDR1 and CDR2 are SGHNT and YYREEE (reference sequence). The CDR3 consists of 15 residues. Trimming cost V 4 bases and J 0 bases, with 12 bases left between them. The CDR3 coding sequence is TGTGCCAGCAGCCACCCTGGGACTAGCACAGATACGCAGTATTTT. Amino acid sequence: CASSHPGTSTDTQYF.

This sequence joins TRBV29-1 and TRBJ2-5; maybe TRBD1 (6 bases). The V end was cut by 5 bases, the J end by 2 bases, with 12 bases between. Germline V gene data show CDR1 as SQVTM and CDR2 as ANQGSEA. CDR3 length equals 13 residues. The CDR3 sequence: CSVLQGSQETQYF. DNA for the CDR3: TGCAGCGTTCTACAGGGATCACAAGAGACCCAGTACTTC.

The chain uses TRBV10-1 and TRBJ1-5, with D possibly TRBD1 on 5 matching bases. This CDR3 is built from 16 residues. Trimming removed 4 bases at V and 4 bases at J, with 17 bases between. Germline values: CDR1 WNHNN, CDR2 SYGVQD (reference sequence). The CDR3 coding sequence is TGCGCCAGCAGTGGCCAGGGTAGAACATCAAATCAGCCCCAGCATTTT. As protein: CASSGQGRTSNQPQHF.

The V call is TRBV6-1, the J call TRBJ2-7; 9 bases are shared with TRBD1. The CDR3 loop spans 14 amino acids. Germline V gene lookup returns CDR1 MNHNS and CDR2 SASEGT. The J segment lost 5 bases and the V segment lost 4 bases, leaving 6 bases of the junction unmatched. The CDR3 DNA is TGTGCCAGCAGTGTAACAGGGGGCTGGGACGAGCAGTACTTC. This encodes CASSVTGGWDEQYF.

V usage is TRBV5-1 and J usage is TRBJ2-5; TRBD2 aligns across 11 bases. Germline CDR1 reads SGHRS; CDR2 reads YFSETQ. The CDR3 is made up of 15 amino acids. Trimming at V came to 4 bases and at J to 3 bases, leaving 5 bases not matched to a gene. The CDR3 region is CASSAGLAVKETQYF. DNA of the CDR3: TGCGCCAGCAGCGCGGGACTAGCGGTAAAAGAGACCCAGTACTTC.

The chain has TRBV5-6 and TRBJ2-2; 15 nucleotides agree with TRBD2. Germline-derived CDR1 and CDR2 are SGHDT and YYEEEE. The V segment lost 4 bases and the J segment 3 bases; nucleotides outside the gene matches: 10. The CDR3 contains 19 residues. The CDR3, as DNA: TGTGCCAGCAGCCCCCCGAGGACTAGCGGGAGGGCCGACACCGGGGAGCTGTTTTTT. Its translation: CASSPPRTSGRADTGELFF.